Presented here are 32 T cell receptor beta chains from one specimen sequenced in a study of early T cells in non-severe SARS-CoV-2 infection. TCRdb analysed the 5' RACE reads with MiXCR anew, one entry per CDR3 protein. The sample lists 69,000 or so distinct CDR3 sequences; roughly a tenth were seen once. Material: whole blood. The receptors shown here come from an adult who was a healthcare worker with PCR-confirmed SARS-CoV-2 infection or an uninfected control (not recorded which).

This clonotype was seen at least ten times. The V gene is TRBV7-2, the J gene TRBJ1-1; no reliable D call. This CDR3 region has 14 residues. Germline CDR1 reads SGHTA; CDR2 reads FQGNSA. The V and J ends lost 5 bases and 5 bases respectively, with 15 bases between them. Here the CDR3 reads CASSASVGNTEAFF. For the CDR3, the DNA is TGTGCCAGCAGCGCAAGCGTAGGGAATACTGAAGCTTTCTTT.

This clonotype was counted a few times. V gene TRBV14 combines with J gene TRBJ2-3; 9 bases line up with TRBD2. Germline CDR1 is SGHDN and CDR2 is FVKESK. V shed 5 bases and J 1 base; nucleotides not matched to a gene: 7. This CDR3 has 16 residues. CDR3 nucleotides: TGTGCCAGCAGCGTGGCGGGAGGGCTTGGCACAGATACGCAGTATTTT. Protein product: CASSVAGGLGTDTQYF.

This clonotype was picked up many times. This sequence joins TRBV2 and TRBJ1-4; 7 nucleotides line up with TRBD1. The CDR3 sequence is 14 residues long. CDR1 is SNHLY, CDR2 FYNNEI, per germline. V dropped 5 bases and J dropped 5; count of bases not matched to a gene: 5. CDR3: CASSPGQLNEKLFF. CDR3 DNA sequence: TGTGCCAGCAGTCCGGGACAGCTGAATGAAAAACTGTTTTTT.

This clonotype turned up a few times. The V and J genes are TRBV20-1 and TRBJ2-7, with D perhaps TRBD2 (6 bases). With 3 bases removed from V and 3 bases from J, the gap between germline ends came to 12 bases. The germline V gene has CDR1 DFQATT and CDR2 SNEGSKA (reference sequence). The CDR3 consists of 13 residues. CDR3 in DNA: TGCAGTGCTAGGGGGGGAGCTGACTACGAGCAGTACTTC. Its translation is CSARGGADYEQYF.

This chain links TRBV19 with TRBJ1-5, with D perhaps matching TRBD1 (5 bases). The ends were cut back, 7 bases at V and 9 bases at J, with 25 bases in the middle. CDR3 length equals 16 residues. Germline V gene sequence: CDR1 LNHDA, CDR2 SQIVND (reference sequence). CDR3 in amino acids: CASTMGRPGGLAPQHF. The CDR3 DNA reads TGTGCCAGTACCATGGGGCGCCCCGGGGGACTCGCGCCCCAGCATTTT.

This clonotype occurred many times. DNA of the CDR3: TGTGCCAGCAGCCTACAGGGCTACGAGCAGTACTTC. Protein product: CASSLQGYEQYF. V is TRBV14 and J is TRBJ2-7; maybe TRBD1 (6 bases). Trimming took 4 bases from V and 3 from J, leaving 7 bases between them. Germline CDR1 and CDR2: SGHDN and FVKESK. The CDR3 has 12 residues.

This clonotype was detected many times. The rearrangement links TRBV7-3 to TRBJ2-3; D not resolved. With 2 bases removed from V and 2 bases from J, the gap between germline ends came to 5 bases. The germline V gene encodes CDR1 SGHTA and CDR2 FQGTGA. This CDR3 contains 13 residues. CDR3 in amino acids: CASSLDHTDTQYF. DNA for the CDR3: TGTGCCAGCAGCTTAGACCACACAGATACGCAGTATTTT.

In its sample, this clonotype was seen many times. This chain connects TRBV30 to TRBJ2-3; 9 nucleotides match TRBD2. The CDR3 is 14 amino acids. Germline V gives CDR1 GTSNPN, CDR2 SVGIG (reference sequence). Germline trimming cut 2 bases from V and 12 bases from J; bases unmatched to any gene: 12. The CDR3 sequence is CAWSRGLAGRSQYF. The CDR3, as DNA: TGTGCCTGGAGTAGGGGGCTAGCGGGGCGCTCACAGTATTTT.

The chain combines TRBV7-2 with TRBJ2-5; D is perhaps TRBD2 (6 bases). The CDR3 loop spans 13 amino acids. The V gene's germline CDR1 is SGHTA and CDR2 FQGNSA. Trimming pared 2 bases from V and 5 bases from J, leaving 9 bases between. The CDR3 protein is CASSLSRGETQYF. CDR3 bases: TGTGCCAGCAGCTTATCACGGGGGGAGACCCAGTACTTC.

The genes are TRBV7-2 and TRBJ2-1, with D unresolved. CDR1 is SGHTA, CDR2 FQGNSA, per germline. V was clipped by 5 bases and J by 4 bases, with 6 bases between them. This CDR3 is built from 12 residues. This chain's CDR3 is CASSVGYNEQFF. The CDR3 coding sequence is TGTGCCAGCAGCGTAGGGTACAATGAGCAGTTCTTC.

The CDR3 DNA is TGCGCCAGCAGTGATAAAGCCAGGGGGTACTACGAGCAGTACTTC. Protein product: CASSDKARGYYEQYF. This chain links TRBV10-1 with TRBJ2-7; 7 nucleotides align to TRBD1. V lost 3 bases to trimming and J lost 3 bases; unmatched junction nucleotides: 8. Germline V gene lookup returns CDR1 WNHNN and CDR2 SYGVQD (reference sequence). This CDR3 has 15 amino acids.

This clonotype showed up just a few times. The chain carries TRBV14 and TRBJ1-4, with a tentative D call TRBD1 (6 bases). CDR1 and CDR2 (germline): SGHDN, FVKESK. The V gene lost 6 bases and the J gene lost 8 bases, with 19 bases spanning the gap. The CDR3 runs 15 residues. The CDR3 is CASRRRGSPDEKLFF. The CDR3 DNA reads TGTGCCAGCAGACGTAGGGGGAGTCCGGACGAAAAACTGTTTTTT.

The chain uses TRBV4-2 and TRBJ2-1; maybe TRBD2 (6 bases). The length of the CDR3 is 14 residues. Trimming left V 0 bases short and J 10 bases short, with 13 bases between. Germline CDR1 reads LGHNA; CDR2 reads YNFKEQ. CDR3 in DNA: TGTGCCAGCAGCCAAGACCCGGGAGCACCGGAGCAGTTCTTC. Amino acids: CASSQDPGAPEQFF.

This clonotype appeared many times. The chain uses TRBV7-3 and TRBJ1-4, with D uncertain. V was cut by 2 bases and J by 4 bases, with 5 bases left in between. CDR1 is SGHTA, CDR2 FQGTGA, per germline. This CDR3 contains 13 residues. CDR3 in amino acids: CASSLVLNEKLFF. CDR3 nucleotides: TGTGCCAGCAGCTTAGTTCTTAATGAAAAACTGTTTTTT.

The J gene is TRBJ2-3, the V gene TRBV5-4, with TRBD2 matching over 9 bases. CDR3 length: 17 amino acids. Germline V gene sequence: CDR1 SGHNT, CDR2 YYREEE (reference sequence). V was clipped by 6 bases and J by 3 bases; unmatched bases: 14. The CDR3 bases are TGTGCCAGCACCCGAGGAGGTAGCGGGGGCACTACAGATACGCAGTATTTT. Its translation: CASTRGGSGGTTDTQYF.

This clonotype was seen at least ten times. This chain links TRBV7-2 with TRBJ1-6, with D possibly being TRBD1 (5 bases). This CDR3 has 15 residues. Deletions cut 2 bases from V and 7 bases from J, with 12 bases between. Germline values: CDR1 SGHTA, CDR2 FQGNSA. The CDR3 protein is CASSLRRDGNSPLHF. The CDR3 bases are TGTGCCAGCAGCTTACGAAGGGACGGGAATTCACCCCTCCACTTT.

This clonotype was seen more than once but under ten times. The chain recombines TRBV20-1 with TRBJ2-5; TRBD2 matches 8 bases. Trimming cost V 1 base and J 3 bases; bases outside gene matches: 1. There are 13 residues in the CDR3. Germline-derived CDR1 and CDR2 are DFQATT and SNEGSKA (reference sequence). CDR3: CSARVSGEETQYF. The CDR3 DNA is TGCAGTGCTAGAGTTAGCGGGGAAGAGACCCAGTACTTC.

This sequence joins TRBV10-3 and TRBJ1-4, with no clear D. The CDR3 is made up of 13 amino acids. Germline CDR1 ENHRY, CDR2 SYGVKD. The V gene lost 3 bases and the J gene lost 8 bases, with 10 bases spanning the gap. The CDR3 DNA sequence: TGTGCCATCAGTGACGGGGAAACCGAAAAACTGTTTTTT. This sequence encodes CAISDGETEKLFF.

J is TRBJ2-5 and V is TRBV24-1; 7 positions match TRBD2. Losses at the gene ends were 4 bases for V and 4 bases for J; bases not matched to a gene: 14. Germline CDR1 and CDR2: KGHDR and SFDVKD. This CDR3 comprises 17 residues. The CDR3 sequence: CATSELGEAGTGETQYF. DNA for the CDR3: TGTGCCACCAGTGAGTTAGGGGAAGCGGGAACAGGAGAGACCCAGTACTTC.

In its sample, this clonotype was seen many times. The rearrangement links TRBV10-3 to TRBJ2-3; 10 positions match TRBD2. The CDR3 extends over 17 amino acids. V lost 0 bases, J lost 5 bases, and 8 bases stayed unmatched. CDR1 is ENHRY, CDR2 SYGVKD, per germline. CDR3 sequence (DNA): TGTGCCATCAGTGAGTCAGAAACTAGCGGGGAACTAGATACGCAGTATTTT. Its translation is CAISESETSGELDTQYF.

This clonotype was detected only a few times. The rearrangement links TRBV2 to TRBJ1-2; 9 bases align to TRBD1. Germline V gene sequence: CDR1 SNHLY, CDR2 FYNNEI. The J segment lost 0 bases and the V segment lost 6 bases, leaving 2 bases of the junction unmatched. CDR3 size: 14 residues. CDR3 residues: CASSRQGANYGYTF. The CDR3 nucleotides are TGTGCCAGCAGCCGACAGGGGGCTAACTATGGCTACACCTTC.

This clonotype occurred many times. This chain joins TRBV5-1 and TRBJ1-4, with TRBD1 identical over 7 bases. Germline-derived CDR1 and CDR2 are SGHRS and YFSETQ. Unmatched junction bases numbered 11, after V lost 2 bases and J lost 7 bases. The CDR3 covers 16 residues. The CDR3 sequence: CASSFYSGGAGEKLFF. CDR3 coding DNA: TGCGCCAGCAGCTTCTACTCAGGGGGAGCTGGTGAAAAACTGTTTTTT.

This clonotype was recorded at least ten times. The genes are TRBV5-5 and TRBJ2-1, with 14 bases aligning to TRBD2. There are 18 residues in the CDR3. Germline-derived CDR1 and CDR2 are SGHKS and YYEKEE (reference sequence). J lost 9 bases, V lost 3 bases, and 14 bases had no gene match. CDR3 bases: TGTGCCAGCAGCTGGGGACTAGCGGGGGCGGTCACTTATGTTGAGCAGTTCTTC. It is translated as CASSWGLAGAVTYVEQFF.

The chain is built from TRBV12-3 or TRBV12-4 and TRBJ1-2, with D hard to call. The V and J ends lost 5 bases and 0 bases respectively, with 10 bases between them. The CDR3 is made up of 14 amino acids. CDR3 protein: CASSPRRANYGYTF. DNA for the CDR3: TGTGCCAGCAGTCCCCGGCGAGCTAACTATGGCTACACCTTC.

This clonotype occurred a few times. The chain carries TRBV5-6 and TRBJ1-6; 11 bases line up with TRBD1. V was clipped by 4 bases and J by 9 bases; unmatched bases: 6. Germline assignment: CDR1 SGHDT and CDR2 YYEEEE. The CDR3 runs to 15 residues. The CDR3 nucleotides are TGTGCCAGCAGCCCAATGGACAGGGGGCGTTCACCCCTCCACTTT. Protein: CASSPMDRGRSPLHF. The complete variable domain, with remaining parts taken from reference TRBV5-6 and TRBJ1-6, reads DAGVTQSPTHLIKTRGQQVTLRCSPKSGHDTVSWYQQALGQGPQFIFQYYEEEERQRGNFPDRFSGHQFPNYSSELNVNALLLGDSALYLCASSPMDRGRSPLHFGNGTRLTVT.

This clonotype occurred many times. This chain links TRBV7-2 with TRBJ2-1, with unresolved D. This CDR3 region has 13 residues. Trimming stripped 3 bases from V and 4 bases from J, with 7 bases between. The germline V gene encodes CDR1 SGHTA and CDR2 FQGNSA. The CDR3 DNA sequence: TGTGCCAGCAGCTTTTTTGAGTACAATGAGCAGTTCTTC. Its translation: CASSFFEYNEQFF.

This clonotype was counted many times. The chain has TRBV5-1 and TRBJ2-1; 9 bases line up with TRBD2. The CDR3 is made up of 15 amino acids. V trimming: 0 bases; J trimming: 8 bases; junction bases outside the gene matches: 6. The germline V gene encodes CDR1 SGHRS and CDR2 YFSETQ. The CDR3 region is CASSLGLREGHEQFF. In DNA, the CDR3 is TGCGCCAGCAGCTTGGGTCTGCGGGAGGGCCATGAGCAGTTCTTC.

This clonotype came up a few times. The chain couples TRBV29-1 to TRBJ2-7; 8 nucleotides line up with TRBD1. Germline V lookup: CDR1 SQVTM, CDR2 ANQGSEA. The CDR3 is 13 residues long. The trim removed 3 bases at V and 2 bases at J, leaving 3 bases unmatched. CDR3 DNA: TGCAGCGTTGATGGGACAGGAACCTACGAGCAGTACTTC. This codes for CSVDGTGTYEQYF.

The table lists this clonotype with many counts. The chain carries TRBV19 and TRBJ1-5, with D possibly TRBD1 on 5 matching bases. V lost 7 bases, J lost 4 bases, and 8 bases lay in between. The CDR3 covers 12 residues. CDR1 LNHDA and CDR2 SQIVND come from the germline V gene (reference sequence). DNA of the CDR3: TGTGCCAGTATGGGACGGAATCAGCCCCAGCATTTT. Translating it yields CASMGRNQPQHF.

This clonotype was counted many times. This chain joins TRBV19 and TRBJ1-5, with D unclear. The CDR3 runs to 16 residues. Germline CDR1 reads LNHDA; CDR2 reads SQIVND (reference sequence). V lost 7 bases and J 0 bases, leaving 16 bases between the germline ends. The DNA of the CDR3 is TGTGCCAGTACCCCACTGGCGGAGTATAGCAATCAGCCCCAGCATTTT. Its translation: CASTPLAEYSNQPQHF.

This clonotype was observed many times. This chain connects TRBV20-1 to TRBJ2-1, with D unclear. Germline loops: CDR1 DFQATT, CDR2 SNEGSKA (reference sequence). V was clipped by 0 bases and J by 5 bases, with 14 bases between them. The CDR3 has 15 amino acids. Written as DNA, the CDR3 is TGCAGTGCTAGAGATAGCAGGCGGCAAGACAATGAGCAGTTCTTC. Amino acids: CSARDSRRQDNEQFF.

This clonotype was counted a few times. The rearrangement uses TRBV7-2 and TRBJ2-1; possible D gene TRBD2, 5 bases. Per the germline V gene, CDR1 is SGHTA and CDR2 is FQGNSA. This CDR3 spans 15 amino acids. V was trimmed by 5 bases and J by 4 bases, leaving 15 bases between them. The CDR3 loop reads CASSRDMIRYNEQFF. The DNA for the CDR3 is TGTGCCAGCAGCCGGGATATGATTAGATACAATGAGCAGTTCTTC.